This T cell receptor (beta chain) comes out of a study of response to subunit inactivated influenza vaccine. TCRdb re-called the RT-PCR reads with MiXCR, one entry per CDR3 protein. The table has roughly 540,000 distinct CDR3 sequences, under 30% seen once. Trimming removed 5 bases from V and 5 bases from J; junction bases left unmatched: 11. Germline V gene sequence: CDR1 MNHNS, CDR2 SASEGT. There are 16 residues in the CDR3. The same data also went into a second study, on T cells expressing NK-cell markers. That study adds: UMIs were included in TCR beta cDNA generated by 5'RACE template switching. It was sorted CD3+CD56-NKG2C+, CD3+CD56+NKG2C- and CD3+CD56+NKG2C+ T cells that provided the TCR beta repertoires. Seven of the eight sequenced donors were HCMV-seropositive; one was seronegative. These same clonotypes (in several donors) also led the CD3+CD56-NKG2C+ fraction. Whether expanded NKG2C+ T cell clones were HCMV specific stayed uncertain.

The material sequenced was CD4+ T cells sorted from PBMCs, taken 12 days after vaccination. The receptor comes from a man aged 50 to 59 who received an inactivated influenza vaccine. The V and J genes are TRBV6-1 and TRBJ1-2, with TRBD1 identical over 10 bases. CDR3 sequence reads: CASSPLPGQGVYGYTF. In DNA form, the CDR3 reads TGTGCCAGCAGTCCACTACCTGGACAGGGGGTGTATGGCTACACCTTC.